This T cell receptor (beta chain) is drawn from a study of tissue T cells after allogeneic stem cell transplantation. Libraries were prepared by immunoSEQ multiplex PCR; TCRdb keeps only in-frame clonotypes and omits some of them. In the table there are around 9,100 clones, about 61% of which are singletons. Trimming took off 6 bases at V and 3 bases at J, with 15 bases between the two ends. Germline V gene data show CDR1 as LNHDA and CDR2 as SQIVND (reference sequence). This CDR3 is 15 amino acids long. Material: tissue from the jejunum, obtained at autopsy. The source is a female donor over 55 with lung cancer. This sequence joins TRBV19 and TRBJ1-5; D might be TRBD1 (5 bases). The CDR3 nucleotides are TGTGCCAGTAGCGACACGGGGCGGTTCAATCAGCCCCAGCATTTT. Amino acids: CASSDTGRFNQPQHF.